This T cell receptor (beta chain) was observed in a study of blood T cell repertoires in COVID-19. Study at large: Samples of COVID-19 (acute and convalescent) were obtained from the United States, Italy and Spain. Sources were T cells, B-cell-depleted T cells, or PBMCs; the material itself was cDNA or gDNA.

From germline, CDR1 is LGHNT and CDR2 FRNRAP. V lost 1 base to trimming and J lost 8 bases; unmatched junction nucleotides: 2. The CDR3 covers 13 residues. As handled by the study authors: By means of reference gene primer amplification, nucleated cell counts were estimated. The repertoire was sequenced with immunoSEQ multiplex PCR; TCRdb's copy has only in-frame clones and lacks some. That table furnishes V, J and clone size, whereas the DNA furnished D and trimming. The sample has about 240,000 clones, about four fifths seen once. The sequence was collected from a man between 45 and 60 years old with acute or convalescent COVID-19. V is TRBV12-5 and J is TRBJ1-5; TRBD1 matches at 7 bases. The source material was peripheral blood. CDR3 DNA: TGTGCTAGTGGTTTGGGACAGGGTGAGCCCCAGCATTTT. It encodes CASGLGQGEPQHF.